The 6 T cell receptor beta chains reported below all come from one sample, sequenced in a study of blood T cell repertoires in COVID-19 (dated by TCRdb to 2018 to 2020). Receptors were amplified or captured by the immunoSEQ multiplex PCR assay. TCRdb stores this immuneACCESS table with in-frame sequences only. Part of the clones is absent; in the studies checked, under half of the shortfall reflects unresolved V genes, and no reason is known for the rest. This sample is represented by 150,000 to 200,000 clones; around 80% of them were singletons. The top ten clones comprise 22% of the sample. Sequenced material: peripheral blood. These TCRs come from a woman of 80 years or more with acute or convalescent COVID-19.

The genes are TRBV6-2 or TRBV6-3 and TRBJ2-7; 7 nucleotides match TRBD2. Germline lookup yields CDR1 MNHEY and CDR2 SVGEGT. With V trimmed by 1 base and J by 5 bases, 11 bases remained unmatched. The CDR3 contains 16 residues. The CDR3 coding sequence is TGTGCCAGCAGTTACTTCCAGTTCGGGGGGATGAACGAGCAGTACTTC. Protein product: CASSYFQFGGMNEQYF.

The chain employs TRBV27 and TRBJ1-2; D perhaps matches TRBD1 (5 bases). The CDR3 covers 15 residues. Germline values: CDR1 MNHEY, CDR2 SMNVEV (reference sequence). V was cut by 3 bases and J by 4 bases, with 15 bases left in between. The CDR3 protein is CASSLGGSPFYGYTF. The CDR3 coding sequence is TGTGCCAGCAGTTTGGGGGGTTCCCCCTTCTATGGCTACACCTTC.

Comments on this clone: In the same sample, other DNA sequences code for this CDR3. The chain recombines TRBV5-1 with TRBJ1-4; D is undetermined. The ends were cut back, 1 base at V and 0 bases at J, with 4 bases in the middle. The CDR3 is made up of 14 amino acids. CDR1 and CDR2 from the germline V gene are SGHRS and YFSETQ. The DNA for the CDR3 is TGCGCCAGCAGCTTGTCGTCAACTAATGAAAAACTGTTTTTT. The encoded protein is CASSLSSTNEKLFF.

The chain couples TRBV6-5 to TRBJ2-1, with 9 bases that match TRBD1. CDR1 is MNHEY, CDR2 SVGAGI, per germline. The CDR3 extends over 15 amino acids. The V gene end was trimmed by 8 bases and the J gene end by 7 bases; junction bases not matched to a gene: 12. As DNA, the CDR3 is TGTGCCAGCCAGTACAGGGGGCTCTACTGGAATGAGCAGTTCTTC. It is translated as CASQYRGLYWNEQFF.

Here the CDR3 DNA reads TGTGCCAGCACCCCGACAGGGAACTATGGCTACACCTTC. This codes for CASTPTGNYGYTF. The V gene is TRBV2, the J gene TRBJ1-2, with 7 nucleotides matching TRBD1. The germline gives CDR1 SNHLY, CDR2 FYNNEI. The V and J ends lost 7 bases and 2 bases, in that order; junction bases with no gene match: 4. CDR3 length: 13 residues. Drawing the rest from reference TRBV2 and TRBJ1-2, the complete variable domain is EPEVTQTPSHQVTQMGQEVILRCVPISNHLYFYWYRQILGQKVEFLVSFYNNEISEKSEIFDDQFSVERPDGSNFTLKIRSTKLEDSAMYFCASTPTGNYGYTFGSGTRLTVV.

The count of this clone is one. The V gene is TRBV7-6, the J gene TRBJ2-3; D is uncertain. Germline CDR1 SGHVS, CDR2 FNYEAQ. This CDR3 contains 14 residues. V was pared by 3 bases and J by 1 base, with 8 bases between. Here the CDR3 reads CASSFTQGTDTQYF. DNA for the CDR3: TGTGCCAGCAGCTTTACCCAGGGCACAGATACGCAGTATTTT. The entire variable domain, with the rest obtained from reference TRBV7-6 and TRBJ2-3, is as follows: GAGVSQSPRYKVTKRGQDVALRCDPISGHVSLYWYRQALGQGPEFLTYFNYEAQQDKSGLPNDRFSAERPEGSISTLTIQRTEQRDSAMYRCASSFTQGTDTQYFGPGTRLTVL.